This is a list of T cell receptor beta chains from one sample in a study of cytomegalovirus exposure and HLA in healthy donors. Sequencing used immunoSEQ multiplex PCR; TCRdb keeps in-frame clones, though not all of them. In the table there are approximately 140,000 clones, roughly 78% of which are singletons. Sequenced material: PBMCs. Receptors originate from a man aged 50 to 60 in good health and CMV-seropositive. Each CDR3 is given with its conserved first and last residue.

>TRBV2|.
CASSAPDYEQYF
>TRBV19|TRBJ2-1
CASSIAGLAGSYNEQFF
>TRBV7-8|TRBJ2-5
CASSLQGLEETQYF
>TRBV18|TRBJ2-5
CASSLGTGSETQYF
>TRBV7-8|TRBJ1-3
CASSFYAVQGSDGNTIYF
>TRBV4-1|TRBJ2-7
CASSQRLAGVGEEQYF
>TRBV7-9|TRBJ2-7
CASSPRAGGYEQYF
>TRBV19|TRBJ2-5
CASSTPLRDSGETQYF
>TRBV28|TRBJ1-2
CASIPAGGGNGYTF
>TRBV5-6|TRBJ2-2
CASSLYWGQNTGELFF
>TRBV25-1|TRBJ2-2
CASRLAGQNTGELFF
>TRBV7-9|TRBJ1-5
CASSLPSGTDNSNQPQHF
>TRBV28|TRBJ2-7
CASSLPGQGTYEQYF
>TRBV10-3|TRBJ2-7
CAIRQGLSYEQYF
>TRBV29-1|TRBJ1-1
CSVEDHEGVNTEAFF
>TRBV15|TRBJ1-4
CATSSGTGGMGEKLFF
>TRBV5-8|TRBJ2-3
CASSLGGSSTDTQYF
>TRBV28|TRBJ2-1
CASSRTSGRAGLNEQFF
>TRBV27|TRBJ2-3
CASSLVPERTDTQYF
>TRBV9|TRBJ2-3
CASSGERDSTDTQYF
>TRBV2|TRBJ2-5
CASRSSSGFQETQYF
>TRBV21-1|TRBJ2-3
CASSLPGADTQYF
>TRBV19|TRBJ1-1
CASRRQGTGRTEAFF
>TRBV28|TRBJ2-1
CASSYSDYEQFF
>TRBV29-1|TRBJ2-1
CSAGTSSYNEQFF
>TRBV9|TRBJ1-2
CASGPQSTNYGYTF
>TRBV28|TRBJ2-7
CASSLGGYEQYF
>TRBV6-5|TRBJ2-1
CASRYLGTSGNEQFF
>TRBV7-2|TRBJ1-4
CASSPGVTKGEKLFF
>TRBV6-1|TRBJ2-7
CASSPTGTTYEQYF
>TRBV7-3|TRBJ2-7
CASSPWDRGDYEQYF
>TRBV4-1|TRBJ2-3
CASSLGQGASDTQYF
>TRBV2|TRBJ2-5
CASSESLAGQETQYF
>TRBV28|TRBJ2-4
CASSLVAYRAPNIQYF
>TRBV6-1|TRBJ1-4
CASSAGTKKLFF
>TRBV11-2|TRBJ2-7
CASSLREGAYEQYF
>TRBV6-1|TRBJ2-1
CASILAGARNEQFF
>TRBV28|TRBJ2-7
CASSSTGEEQYF
>TRBV18|TRBJ2-1
CASSQPTGNEQFF
>TRBV11-2|TRBJ2-5
CASSPRAGGRQETQYF
>TRBV5-1|TRBJ2-1
CASPGGNSYNEQFF
>TRBV28|TRBJ1-4
CASSLRTGNEKLFF
>TRBV5-1|TRBJ2-2
CASSSLAGGRLNTGELFF
>TRBV7-8|TRBJ2-5
CASSSTSGGGQETQYF